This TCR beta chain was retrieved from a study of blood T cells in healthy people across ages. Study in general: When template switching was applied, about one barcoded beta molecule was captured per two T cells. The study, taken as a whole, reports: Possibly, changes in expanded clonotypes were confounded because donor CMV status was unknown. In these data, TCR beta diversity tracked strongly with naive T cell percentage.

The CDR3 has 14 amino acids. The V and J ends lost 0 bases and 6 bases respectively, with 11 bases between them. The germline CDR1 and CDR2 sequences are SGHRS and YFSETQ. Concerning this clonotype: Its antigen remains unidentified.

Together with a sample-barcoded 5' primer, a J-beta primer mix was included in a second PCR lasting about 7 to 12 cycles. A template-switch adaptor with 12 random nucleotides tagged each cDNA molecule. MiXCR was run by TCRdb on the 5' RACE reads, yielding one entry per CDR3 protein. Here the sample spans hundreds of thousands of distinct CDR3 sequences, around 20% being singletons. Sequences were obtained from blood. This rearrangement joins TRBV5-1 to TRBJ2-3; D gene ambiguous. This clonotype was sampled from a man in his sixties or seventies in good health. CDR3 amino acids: CASSLEATMDTQYF. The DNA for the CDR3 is TGCGCCAGCAGCTTGGAGGCGACAATGGATACGCAGTATTTT.